Listed below are T cell receptor beta chains from one sample, sequenced in a study of identical twins. TCRdb re-called the 5' RACE reads with MiXCR, one entry per CDR3 protein. Of about 330,000 distinct CDR3 sequences detected, around an eighth appear once; the ten largest clones hold around 7.8%. The data also belong to a second study, concerning yellow fever vaccine responses in identical twins.

Material: CD8+ T cells sorted from blood. The receptors originated from a woman aged 18-35 years in good health. Each CDR3 is given with its conserved first and last residue. Clone size is shown for a subset of rows, as once, few, many or a class of expanded clone.

j_call: TRBJ2-3; v_call: TRBV25-1; cdr3_length: 11; clone_size: few; cdr3_aa: CASTYTDTQYF
j_call: TRBJ2-7; v_call: TRBV12-3/TRBV12-4; cdr3_length: 11; clone_size: many; cdr3_aa: CASSRADEQYF
j_call: TRBJ2-7; v_call: TRBV4-1; cdr3_length: 16; clone_size: few; cdr3_aa: CASSQAISGSSYEQYF
j_call: TRBJ2-5; v_call: TRBV12-3/TRBV12-4; cdr3_length: 14; clone_size: once; cdr3_aa: CASSFGGDQETQYF
j_call: TRBJ1-1; v_call: TRBV9; cdr3_length: 15; clone_size: many; cdr3_aa: CASSVVGNMNTEAFF
j_call: TRBJ2-7; v_call: TRBV7-8; cdr3_length: 12; clone_size: NA; cdr3_aa: CASRGGPYEQYF
j_call: TRBJ1-1; v_call: TRBV7-9; cdr3_length: 16; clone_size: many; cdr3_aa: CASRFPGTGLNTEAFF
j_call: TRBJ2-3; v_call: TRBV2; cdr3_length: 15; clone_size: few; cdr3_aa: CASSGDHSRTDTQYF
j_call: TRBJ2-1; v_call: TRBV7-8; cdr3_length: 14; clone_size: many; cdr3_aa: CASSTGLAGNEQFF
j_call: TRBJ2-1; v_call: TRBV7-9; cdr3_length: 17; clone_size: few; cdr3_aa: CASSLTLDSRDYNEQFF
j_call: TRBJ2-1; v_call: TRBV11-2; cdr3_length: 18; clone_size: NA; cdr3_aa: CASSFWLAGALSYNEQFF
j_call: TRBJ1-6; v_call: TRBV28; cdr3_length: 14; clone_size: few; cdr3_aa: CATTWGTDNSPLHF
j_call: TRBJ2-7; v_call: TRBV12-3/TRBV12-4; cdr3_length: 14; clone_size: many; cdr3_aa: CASSFLAGAYEQYF
j_call: TRBJ2-7; v_call: TRBV20-1; cdr3_length: 14; clone_size: few; cdr3_aa: CSAWTSGSSYEQYF
j_call: TRBJ1-1; v_call: TRBV3-1; cdr3_length: 14; clone_size: NA; cdr3_aa: CASSQDLGQDEAFF
j_call: TRBJ2-7; v_call: TRBV9; cdr3_length: 14; clone_size: few; cdr3_aa: CASSSGTLSLEQYF
j_call: TRBJ2-1; v_call: TRBV20-1; cdr3_length: 13; clone_size: NA; cdr3_aa: CSALPGPYNEQFF
j_call: TRBJ2-1; v_call: TRBV12-3/TRBV12-4; cdr3_length: 16; clone_size: NA; cdr3_aa: CASSFEGGTSGNEQFF
j_call: TRBJ2-3; v_call: TRBV5-1; cdr3_length: 14; clone_size: NA; cdr3_aa: CASSQVAATDTQYF
j_call: TRBJ2-2; v_call: TRBV12-3/TRBV12-4; cdr3_length: 15; clone_size: many; cdr3_aa: CASTLAGGNTGELFF
j_call: TRBJ2-5; v_call: TRBV7-9; cdr3_length: 16; clone_size: few; cdr3_aa: CASKGAVVEWEETQYF
j_call: TRBJ1-2; v_call: TRBV6-1; cdr3_length: 16; clone_size: many; cdr3_aa: CASSLDFGGADYGYTF
j_call: TRBJ2-4; v_call: TRBV12-3/TRBV12-4; cdr3_length: 16; clone_size: NA; cdr3_aa: CASSPDRDLSKNIQYF
j_call: TRBJ2-1; v_call: TRBV20-1; cdr3_length: 14; clone_size: NA; cdr3_aa: CSARDAVTYNEQFF
j_call: TRBJ2-5; v_call: TRBV3-1; cdr3_length: 16; clone_size: NA; cdr3_aa: CASSPKERGWGETQYF
j_call: TRBJ2-1; v_call: TRBV5-5; cdr3_length: 15; clone_size: few; cdr3_aa: CASIWMGNPHDEQFF
j_call: TRBJ1-2; v_call: TRBV4-1; cdr3_length: 16; clone_size: few; cdr3_aa: CASSQDRGTVGAGYTF
j_call: TRBJ2-2; v_call: TRBV20-1; cdr3_length: 15; clone_size: few; cdr3_aa: CSARGPGANTGELFF
j_call: TRBJ2-1; v_call: TRBV7-9; cdr3_length: 17; clone_size: NA; cdr3_aa: CASSFYLRGSSYNEQFF
j_call: TRBJ2-2; v_call: TRBV10-1; cdr3_length: 14; clone_size: NA; cdr3_aa: CASSESGNTGELFF
j_call: TRBJ2-7; v_call: TRBV12-3/TRBV12-4; cdr3_length: 13; clone_size: NA; cdr3_aa: CASSYSDSYEQYF
j_call: TRBJ2-5; v_call: TRBV12-3/TRBV12-4; cdr3_length: 15; clone_size: many; cdr3_aa: CASSLWVSNQETQYF
j_call: TRBJ1-4; v_call: TRBV4-1; cdr3_length: 14; clone_size: many; cdr3_aa: CASSQVPGSLPVFF
j_call: TRBJ2-5; v_call: TRBV11-2; cdr3_length: 15; clone_size: once; cdr3_aa: CASSLGTSAWETQYF
j_call: TRBJ2-1; v_call: TRBV9; cdr3_length: 13; clone_size: NA; cdr3_aa: CASSHPSYNEQFF
j_call: TRBJ2-3; v_call: TRBV9; cdr3_length: 15; clone_size: few; cdr3_aa: CASSIQGLITDTQYF
j_call: TRBJ2-1; v_call: TRBV27; cdr3_length: 15; clone_size: NA; cdr3_aa: CASSLPGQGHNEQFF
j_call: TRBJ2-7; v_call: TRBV11-2; cdr3_length: 14; clone_size: few; cdr3_aa: CASSLMDSPTREYF
j_call: TRBJ2-7; v_call: TRBV11-3; cdr3_length: 13; clone_size: few; cdr3_aa: CASSLSGLYEQYF
j_call: TRBJ2-3; v_call: TRBV24-1; cdr3_length: 14; clone_size: many; cdr3_aa: CATSDYGEVDTQYF
j_call: TRBJ2-5; v_call: TRBV12-3/TRBV12-4; cdr3_length: 15; clone_size: NA; cdr3_aa: CASSQPQGYQETQYF
j_call: TRBJ2-5; v_call: TRBV5-1; cdr3_length: 14; clone_size: NA; cdr3_aa: CASSLMWDWETQYF
j_call: TRBJ2-2; v_call: TRBV12-3/TRBV12-4; cdr3_length: 15; clone_size: few; cdr3_aa: CASSLSGWNTGELFF
j_call: TRBJ2-7; v_call: TRBV4-1; cdr3_length: 13; clone_size: once; cdr3_aa: CASSQGATYEQYF
j_call: TRBJ2-1; v_call: TRBV2; cdr3_length: 13; clone_size: many; cdr3_aa: CAGTRDRYNEQFF
j_call: TRBJ1-5; v_call: TRBV28; cdr3_length: 15; clone_size: NA; cdr3_aa: CASSLGSGFSQPQHF
j_call: TRBJ2-7; v_call: TRBV20-1; cdr3_length: 13; clone_size: few; cdr3_aa: CSASSGAAYEQYF
j_call: TRBJ2-1; v_call: TRBV14; cdr3_length: 13; clone_size: few; cdr3_aa: CASSQLIRDEQFF
j_call: TRBJ1-5; v_call: TRBV20-1; cdr3_length: 15; clone_size: few; cdr3_aa: CSARDSGGSNQPQHF
j_call: TRBJ2-7; v_call: TRBV29-1; cdr3_length: 15; clone_size: many; cdr3_aa: CSVEQQGGSSYEQYF
j_call: TRBJ2-1; v_call: TRBV2; cdr3_length: 15; clone_size: few; cdr3_aa: CASSRALSSYNEQFF